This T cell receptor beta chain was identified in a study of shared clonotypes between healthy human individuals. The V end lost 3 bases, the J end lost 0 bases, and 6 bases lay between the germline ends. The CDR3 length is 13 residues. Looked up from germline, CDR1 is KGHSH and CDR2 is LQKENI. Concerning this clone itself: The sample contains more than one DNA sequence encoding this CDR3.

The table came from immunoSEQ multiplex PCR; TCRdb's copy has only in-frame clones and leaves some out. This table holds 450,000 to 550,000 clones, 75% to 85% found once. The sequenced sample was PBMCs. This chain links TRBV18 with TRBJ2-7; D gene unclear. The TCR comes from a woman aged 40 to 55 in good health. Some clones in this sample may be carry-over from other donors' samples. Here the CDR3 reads CASSPADSYEQYF. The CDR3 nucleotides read TGTGCCAGCTCACCGGCAGACTCCTACGAGCAGTACTTC.